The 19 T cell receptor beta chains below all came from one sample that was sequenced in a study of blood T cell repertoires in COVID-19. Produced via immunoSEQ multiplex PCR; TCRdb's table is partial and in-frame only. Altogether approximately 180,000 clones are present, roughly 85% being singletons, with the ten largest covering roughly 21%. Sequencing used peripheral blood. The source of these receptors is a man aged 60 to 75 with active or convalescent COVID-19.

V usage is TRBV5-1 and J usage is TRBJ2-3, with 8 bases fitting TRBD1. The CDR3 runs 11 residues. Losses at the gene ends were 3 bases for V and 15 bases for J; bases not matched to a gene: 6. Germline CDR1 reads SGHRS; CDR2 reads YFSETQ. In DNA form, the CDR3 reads TGCGCCAGCAGCTCCGGACAGGGAAAATATTTT. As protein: CASSSGQGKYF.

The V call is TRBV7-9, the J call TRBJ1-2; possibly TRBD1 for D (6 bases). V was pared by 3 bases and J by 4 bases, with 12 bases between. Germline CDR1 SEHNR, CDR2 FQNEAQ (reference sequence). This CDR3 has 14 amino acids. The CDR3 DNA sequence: TGTGCCAGCAGCTTGTTACAGGGTATCTATGGCTACACCTTC. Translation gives CASSLLQGIYGYTF.

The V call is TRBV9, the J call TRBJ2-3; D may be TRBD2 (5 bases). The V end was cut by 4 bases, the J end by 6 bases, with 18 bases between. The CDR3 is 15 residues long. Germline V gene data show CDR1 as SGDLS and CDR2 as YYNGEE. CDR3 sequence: CASSSSSQPGDTQYF. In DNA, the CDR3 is TGTGCCAGCAGCTCCTCTAGCCAACCCGGGGATACGCAGTATTTT.

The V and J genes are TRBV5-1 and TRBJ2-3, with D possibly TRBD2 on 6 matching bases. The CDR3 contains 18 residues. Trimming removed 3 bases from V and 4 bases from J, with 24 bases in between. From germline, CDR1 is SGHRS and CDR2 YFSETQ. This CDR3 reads CASSSRPVGGVQADTQYF. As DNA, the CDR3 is TGCGCCAGCAGCTCACGCCCTGTCGGGGGAGTTCAAGCAGATACGCAGTATTTT.

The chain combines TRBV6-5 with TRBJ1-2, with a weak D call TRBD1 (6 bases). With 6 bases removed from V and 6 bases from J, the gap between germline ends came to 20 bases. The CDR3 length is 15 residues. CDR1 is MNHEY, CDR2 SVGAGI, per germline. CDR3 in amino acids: CASRFTGTLTDGYTF. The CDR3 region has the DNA TGTGCCAGCAGATTCACAGGGACCCTCACTGATGGCTACACCTTC.

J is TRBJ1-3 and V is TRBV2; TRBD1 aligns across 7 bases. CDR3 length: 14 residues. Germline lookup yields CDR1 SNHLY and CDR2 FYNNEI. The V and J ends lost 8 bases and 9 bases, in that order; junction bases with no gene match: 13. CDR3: CASAPDRTVTTIYF. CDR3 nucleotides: TGTGCCAGCGCGCCGGACAGGACGGTAACCACCATATATTTT.

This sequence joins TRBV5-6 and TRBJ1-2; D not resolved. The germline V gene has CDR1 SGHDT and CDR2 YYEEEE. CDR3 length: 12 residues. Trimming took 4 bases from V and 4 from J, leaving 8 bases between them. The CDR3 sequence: CASSRLIYGYTF. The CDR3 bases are TGTGCCAGCAGCAGACTGATCTATGGCTACACCTTC.

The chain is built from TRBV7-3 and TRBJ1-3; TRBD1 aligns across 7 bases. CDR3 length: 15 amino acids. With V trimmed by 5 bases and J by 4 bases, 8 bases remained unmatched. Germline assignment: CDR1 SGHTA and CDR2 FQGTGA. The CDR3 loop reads CASSPTGVSGNTIYF. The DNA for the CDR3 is TGTGCCAGCAGCCCAACAGGGGTCTCGGGAAACACCATATATTTT.

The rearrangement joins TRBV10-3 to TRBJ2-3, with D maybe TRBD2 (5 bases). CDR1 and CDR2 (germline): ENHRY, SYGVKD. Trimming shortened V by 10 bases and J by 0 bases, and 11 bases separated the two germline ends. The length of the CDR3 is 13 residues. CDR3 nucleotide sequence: TGTGCCAGCGGGTCTTCTAGCACAGATACGCAGTATTTT. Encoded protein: CASGSSSTDTQYF.

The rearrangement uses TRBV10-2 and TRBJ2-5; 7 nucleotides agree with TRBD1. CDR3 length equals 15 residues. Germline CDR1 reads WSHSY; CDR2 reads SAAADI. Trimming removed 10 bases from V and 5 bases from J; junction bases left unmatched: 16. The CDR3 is CAKGTVASEGETQYF. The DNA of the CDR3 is TGCGCCAAGGGGACAGTGGCCTCCGAGGGGGAGACCCAGTACTTC.

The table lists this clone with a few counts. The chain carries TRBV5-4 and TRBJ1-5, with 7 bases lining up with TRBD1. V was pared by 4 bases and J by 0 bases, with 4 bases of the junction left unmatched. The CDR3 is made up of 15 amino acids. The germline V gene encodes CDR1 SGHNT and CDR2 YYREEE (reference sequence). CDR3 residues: CASSHGTDSNQPQHF. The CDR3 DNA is TGTGCCAGCAGCCATGGGACAGATAGCAATCAGCCCCAGCATTTT.

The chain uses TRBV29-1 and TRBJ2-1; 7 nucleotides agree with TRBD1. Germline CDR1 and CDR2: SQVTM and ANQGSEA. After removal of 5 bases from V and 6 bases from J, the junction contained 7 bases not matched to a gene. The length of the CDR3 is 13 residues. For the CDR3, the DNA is TGCAGCGTTAGGGACAGAATCGGCAATGAGCAGTTCTTC. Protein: CSVRDRIGNEQFF.

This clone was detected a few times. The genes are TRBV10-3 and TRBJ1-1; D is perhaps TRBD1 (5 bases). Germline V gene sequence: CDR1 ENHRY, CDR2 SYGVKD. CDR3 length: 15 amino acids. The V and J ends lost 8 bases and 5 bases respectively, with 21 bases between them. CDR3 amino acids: CAISGGTTRETEAFF. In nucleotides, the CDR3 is TGTGCCATCTCCGGGGGGACCACACGGGAGACTGAAGCTTTCTTT.

The CDR3, as DNA: TGCGCCAGCAGTGAGCCTCGGGACAGCCAACGAGGTGGGACCCAGTACTTC. It yields the protein CASSEPRDSQRGGTQYF. The chain couples TRBV10-2 to TRBJ2-5; 7 bases map to TRBD1. J gave up 7 bases and V 2 bases, and 16 bases lay outside the gene matches. CDR1 WSHSY and CDR2 SAAADI come from the germline V gene. The CDR3 is 17 amino acids.

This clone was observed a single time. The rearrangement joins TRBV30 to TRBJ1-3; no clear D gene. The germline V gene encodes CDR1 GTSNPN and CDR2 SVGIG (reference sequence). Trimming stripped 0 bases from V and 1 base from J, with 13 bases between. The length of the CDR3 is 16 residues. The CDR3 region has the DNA TGTGCCTGGAGTGTAAGAGGGCCGCCGTCTGGAAACACCATATATTTT. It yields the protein CAWSVRGPPSGNTIYF.

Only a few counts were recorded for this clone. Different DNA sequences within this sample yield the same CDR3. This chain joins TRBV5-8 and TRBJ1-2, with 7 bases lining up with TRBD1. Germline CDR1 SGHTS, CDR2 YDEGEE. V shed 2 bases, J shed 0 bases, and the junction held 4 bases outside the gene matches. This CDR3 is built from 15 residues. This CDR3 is CASSFRDRANYGYTF. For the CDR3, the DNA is TGTGCCAGCAGCTTCCGGGACAGAGCTAACTATGGCTACACCTTC.

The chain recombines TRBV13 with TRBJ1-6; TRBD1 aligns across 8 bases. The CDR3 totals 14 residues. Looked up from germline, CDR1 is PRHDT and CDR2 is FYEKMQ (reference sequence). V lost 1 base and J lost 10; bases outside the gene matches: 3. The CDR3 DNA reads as TGTGCCAGCAGCTTAGACAGGGGGGAGTCACCCCTCCACTTT. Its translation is CASSLDRGESPLHF.

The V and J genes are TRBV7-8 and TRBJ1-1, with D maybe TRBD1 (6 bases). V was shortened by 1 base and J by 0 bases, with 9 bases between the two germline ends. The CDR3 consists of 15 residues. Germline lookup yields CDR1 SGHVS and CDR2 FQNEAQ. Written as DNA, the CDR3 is TGTGCCAGCAGCTTAGGGGGGCCCATGAACACTGAAGCTTTCTTT. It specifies CASSLGGPMNTEAFF.

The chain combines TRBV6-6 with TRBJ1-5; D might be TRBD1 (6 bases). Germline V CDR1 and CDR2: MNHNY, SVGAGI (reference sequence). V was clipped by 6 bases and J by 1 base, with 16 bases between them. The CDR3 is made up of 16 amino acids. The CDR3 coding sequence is TGTGCCAGCAGCGGACTTGGGGGCGGCAGCAATCAGCCCCAGCATTTT. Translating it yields CASSGLGGGSNQPQHF.